This T cell receptor (beta chain) was recovered during a study of T cell changes during pregnancy in multiple sclerosis. Profiled with immunoSEQ multiplex PCR; TCRdb holds only in-frame clones, not every one. Of 50,000 to 60,000 clones listed, around nine tenths were seen once; the top ten hold around 2.1%. With V trimmed by 4 bases and J by 6 bases, 11 bases remained unmatched. The CDR3 contains 15 residues. Germline CDR1 is SGHRS and CDR2 is YFSETQ. The source material was peripheral blood, sampled in the first trimester of pregnancy. The chain employs TRBV5-1 and TRBJ2-7; 9 positions agree with TRBD1. This clonotype originated in a female donor in good health, enrolled as a control in a pregnancy study. The CDR3: CASSRQPPGQGEQYF. CDR3 coding DNA: TGCGCCAGCAGCCGACAACCTCCGGGACAGGGCGAGCAGTACTTC.